Below, 3 T cell receptor beta chains from the same sample are listed, as sequenced in a study of OX40 agonist ivuxolimab in advanced cancers. Assay used: immunoSEQ multiplex PCR; TCRdb lists only in-frame clones, some missing. The profile shows more than 50,000 clones, nearly 90% of them singletons. The specimen comprised CD4+ or CD8+ T cells sorted from blood, sampled in a trial of the OX40 agonist ivuxolimab. These receptors were taken from an adult with an advanced solid tumor such as melanoma, head and neck, liver or kidney cancer.

The genes are TRBV10-2 and TRBJ2-7, with 7 bases aligning to TRBD2. The CDR3 sequence is 13 residues long. Germline CDR1 is WSHSY and CDR2 is SAAADI. V was clipped by 8 bases and J by 0 bases; unmatched bases: 4. The DNA for the CDR3 is TGCGCCAGCCAAGGGGACTACTCCTACGAGCAGTACTTC. Translation gives CASQGDYSYEQYF.

Only a few counts were recorded for this clone. The J gene is TRBJ2-7, the V gene TRBV7-9; D could derive from TRBD1 or TRBD2 (5 bases each). Germline lookup yields CDR1 SEHNR and CDR2 FQNEAQ (reference sequence). The CDR3 covers 16 residues. V lost 2 bases to trimming and J lost 3 bases, with 17 bases between them. The CDR3 is CASSLMRGLASYEQYF. The CDR3 nucleotides read TGTGCCAGCAGCTTAATGAGGGGTCTGGCGAGCTACGAGCAGTACTTC.

This chain links TRBV6-5 with TRBJ1-2; D not resolved. The germline V gene has CDR1 MNHEY and CDR2 SVGAGI. The V gene lost 11 bases and the J gene lost 5 bases, with 18 bases spanning the gap. This CDR3 comprises 13 residues. CDR3 sequence reads: CAAHYTGQYGYTF. CDR3 sequence (DNA): TGTGCCGCACATTACACTGGGCAATATGGCTACACCTTC.